Below are 22 T cell receptor beta chains sequenced from a single sample in a study of glioma-infiltrating T cells. Using RNA template, CDR3s of TCR alpha and beta were amplified with iRepertoire arm-PCR. MiXCR, applied by TCRdb to the multiplex PCR reads, yields one record per CDR3 protein. The data show fewer than 500,000 distinct CDR3 sequences, 41% seen once. Sequenced sample: glioma tissue, nonneoplastic brain tissue, or PBMCs (not recorded which). The receptors were gathered from a human donor with low-grade glioma or glioblastoma, undergoing nonglioma brain surgery, or in good health (not recorded which).

The gene calls are TRBV4-2 and TRBJ1-2, with no clear D. The CDR3 consists of 14 residues. Germline V gene sequence: CDR1 LGHNA, CDR2 YNFKEQ. Trimming stripped 5 bases from V and 5 bases from J, with 15 bases between. The CDR3 here is CASSFPLNPYGYTF. CDR3 sequence (DNA): TGTGCCAGCAGCTTCCCATTAAACCCATATGGCTACACCTTC.

This clonotype has just a few counts. The chain has TRBV4-2 and TRBJ1-3; D is ambiguous. V was trimmed by 5 bases and J by 1 base, leaving 12 bases between them. CDR3 length equals 15 residues. Germline V CDR1 and CDR2: LGHNA, YNFKEQ. As DNA, the CDR3 is TGTGCCAGCAGCTTCGACCTCCAGTCTGGAAACACCATATATTTT. It specifies CASSFDLQSGNTIYF.

In regard to this clonotype: A much larger clone is a single base away; this may be a read error. The CDR3 DNA is TGTGCCAGCAGTCTCCTACTAGCGGGAGGGTACGGGCAGTACTTC. This sequence encodes CASSLLLAGGYGQYF. The rearrangement uses TRBV28 and TRBJ2-7; 13 positions agree with TRBD2. This CDR3 has 15 amino acids. Germline CDR1 and CDR2: MDHEN and SYDVKM.

There are many counts of this clonotype. This CDR3 is CASRTTGGTNYGYTF. The CDR3 coding sequence is TGTGCCAGCAGGACCACAGGGGGGACTAACTATGGCTACACCTTC. V usage is TRBV6-2 or TRBV6-3 and J usage is TRBJ1-2; 8 bases fit TRBD1. Per the germline V gene, CDR1 is MNHEY and CDR2 is SVGEGT. This CDR3 has 15 residues. V trimming: 6 bases; J trimming: 0 bases; junction bases outside the gene matches: 6.

This clonotype was counted at least ten times. The V and J genes are TRBV4-3 and TRBJ2-3; no firm D call. With 0 bases removed from V and 2 bases from J, the gap between germline ends came to 6 bases. The CDR3 is 14 amino acids. The germline CDR1 and CDR2 sequences are LGHNA and YSLEER. The CDR3 protein is CASSQDKTTDTQYF. The CDR3 nucleotides are TGCGCCAGCAGCCAAGATAAAACCACAGATACGCAGTATTTT.

The genes are TRBV30 and TRBJ1-1; D gene uncertain. The V and J ends lost 5 bases and 1 base respectively, with 14 bases between them. Germline V gene lookup returns CDR1 GTSNPN and CDR2 SVGIG (reference sequence). The CDR3 has 14 residues. The DNA of the CDR3 is TGTGCCTGGGATAATAGGCGGGAGAACACTGAAGCTTTCTTT. Its protein is CAWDNRRENTEAFF.

J is TRBJ1-1 and V is TRBV27, with TRBD1 matching 7 bases. V lost 6 bases, J lost 4 bases, and 11 bases stayed unmatched. Germline-derived CDR1 and CDR2 are MNHEY and SMNVEV (reference sequence). The CDR3 loop spans 15 amino acids. The DNA for the CDR3 is TGTGCCAGCAGCAGTACAGGGGTTGGCGCCACTGAAGCTTTCTTT. As protein: CASSSTGVGATEAFF.

This clonotype was detected many times. This chain links TRBV27 with TRBJ1-1; TRBD1 matches at 9 bases. The length of the CDR3 is 13 residues. Per the germline V gene, CDR1 is MNHEY and CDR2 is SMNVEV (reference sequence). Trimming cost V 7 bases and J 5 bases; bases outside gene matches: 5. The CDR3 spells CASKTGGRTEAFF. CDR3 DNA sequence: TGTGCCAGCAAAACAGGGGGCAGGACTGAAGCTTTCTTT.

In its sample, this clonotype was seen a few times. In DNA form, the CDR3 reads TGTGCCAGCAGTTACTCTAGCGGGAGGCACGCCGAGCAGTACTTC. It is translated as CASSYSSGRHAEQYF. The rearrangement links TRBV6-2 or TRBV6-3 to TRBJ2-7; 10 bases match TRBD2. Germline values: CDR1 MNHEY, CDR2 SVGEGT. CDR3 length: 15 residues. The J segment lost 6 bases and the V segment lost 0 bases, leaving 5 bases of the junction unmatched.

V gene TRBV2 combines with J gene TRBJ1-1, with unresolved D. Germline V gives CDR1 SNHLY, CDR2 FYNNEI. The CDR3 runs 13 residues. The V end was cut by 7 bases, the J end by 1 base, with 10 bases between. DNA for the CDR3: TGTGCCAGCAATACCGCGCAGAACACTGAAGCTTTCTTT. Translated: CASNTAQNTEAFF.

This clonotype was detected only a few times. This may be a read error: a much more frequent sequence differs by one nucleotide. This rearrangement joins TRBV15 to TRBJ1-2; tentative D call: TRBD1 (6 bases). Germline lookup yields CDR1 LNHNV and CDR2 YYDKDF (reference sequence). The length of the CDR3 is 13 residues. CDR3 DNA sequence: TGTGCCACCAGCGTGGACAGAGACTATGGCTACAACTTC. Translation gives CATSVDRDYGYNF. Full variable domain (outside the CDR3, taken from reference TRBV15 and TRBJ1-2): DAMVIQNPRYQVTQFGKPVTLSCSQTLNHNVMYWYQQKSSQAPKLLFHYYDKDFNNEADTPDNFQSRRPNTSFCFLDIRSPGLGDTAMYLCATSVDRDYGYNFGSGTRLTVV.

This clonotype was detected ten times or more. The CDR3 DNA sequence: TGTGCCAGCAGCTCAGACCCAAAGACCTACGAGCAGTACTTC. The encoded protein is CASSSDPKTYEQYF. The V gene is TRBV7-9, the J gene TRBJ2-7; D remains ambiguous. The V gene lost 4 bases and the J gene lost 2 bases, with 12 bases spanning the gap. The germline V gene encodes CDR1 SEHNR and CDR2 FQNEAQ (reference sequence). This CDR3 comprises 14 residues. The full variable domain, completed using reference TRBV7-9 and TRBJ2-7, is DTGVSQNPRHKITKRGQNVTFRCDPISEHNRLYWYRQTLGQGPEFLTYFQNEAQLEKSRLLSDRFSAERPKGSFSTLEIQRTEQGDSAMYLCASSSDPKTYEQYFGPGTRLTVT.

The genes are TRBV27 and TRBJ2-3; possible D gene TRBD2, 5 bases. The V end was cut by 5 bases, the J end by 2 bases, with 14 bases between. Germline CDR1 reads MNHEY; CDR2 reads SMNVEV (reference sequence). CDR3 length equals 15 residues. In DNA form, the CDR3 reads TGTGCCAGCAGTCTTCAGCGGAACCCCACAGATACGCAGTATTTT. Protein: CASSLQRNPTDTQYF.

This clonotype was counted between two and nine times. The chain joins TRBV4-1 to TRBJ1-2; the D is unclear. V was pared by 4 bases and J by 5 bases, with 14 bases between. The germline gives CDR1 MGHRA, CDR2 YSYEKL. The CDR3 consists of 14 residues. The CDR3 sequence is CASSPRGGPYGYTF. The CDR3 nucleotides are TGCGCCAGCAGCCCCCGGGGAGGGCCATATGGCTACACCTTC.

The V call is TRBV12-3 or TRBV12-4, the J call TRBJ2-7, with TRBD2 matching over 10 bases. V shed 4 bases and J 0 bases; nucleotides not matched to a gene: 3. The CDR3 contains 15 residues. The CDR3 loop is CASSSRLAGSYEQYF. The DNA of the CDR3 is TGTGCCAGCAGTTCAAGACTAGCGGGCTCCTACGAGCAGTACTTC.

This clonotype appeared many times. This chain connects TRBV27 to TRBJ2-1, with 13 bases lining up with TRBD2. The ends lost 4 bases at V and 6 bases at J; junction bases unmatched: 3. The CDR3 length is 15 residues. Per germline, CDR1 MNHEY and CDR2 SMNVEV (reference sequence). The chain's CDR3 is CASSSWTSGSNEQFF. The CDR3 DNA sequence: TGTGCCAGCAGTTCCTGGACTAGCGGGAGCAATGAGCAGTTCTTC.

The chain employs TRBV10-3 and TRBJ2-5, with D tentatively TRBD2 (6 bases). V was pared by 10 bases and J by 1 base, with 19 bases between. The CDR3 totals 15 residues. Germline CDR1 and CDR2: ENHRY and SYGVKD. In DNA, the CDR3 is TGTGCCACCAAAGCCTCTACTAGCACCCAAGAGACCCAGTACTTC. This gives the protein CATKASTSTQETQYF.

This clonotype has ten or more counts. The rearrangement joins TRBV28 to TRBJ2-7, with D unclear. V lost 7 bases, J lost 6 bases, and 16 bases lay in between. Germline-derived CDR1 and CDR2 are MDHEN and SYDVKM. The CDR3 has 13 amino acids. CDR3: CASNYISGSEQYF. The CDR3 DNA follows: TGTGCCAGCAACTACATATCAGGTTCCGAGCAGTACTTC. The full variable domain, completed using reference TRBV28 and TRBJ2-7, is DVKVTQSSRYLVKRTGEKVFLECVQDMDHENMFWYRQDPGLGLRLIYFSYDVKMKEKGDIPEGYSVSREKKERFSLILESASTNQTSMYLCASNYISGSEQYFGPGTRLTVT.

This clonotype showed up just a few times. The chain has TRBV7-2 and TRBJ2-7, with D perhaps being TRBD1 or TRBD2 (5 bases each). The CDR3 totals 17 residues. In germline, CDR1 is SGHTA, CDR2 FQGNSA. Trimming took off 4 bases at V and 2 bases at J, with 21 bases between the two ends. The CDR3 spells CASSSRDLASGTYEQYF. Written as DNA, the CDR3 is TGTGCCAGCAGCTCCCGGGACCTAGCTAGTGGGACCTACGAGCAGTACTTC.

As for this clonotype: This is likely a read error, given that the CDR3 carries no conserved phenylalanine or tryptophan at its end. This sequence joins TRBV3-1 and TRBJ2-1; D not resolved. CDR3 size: 16 residues. The V gene lost 3 bases and the J gene lost 0 bases, with 12 bases spanning the gap. Per germline, CDR1 LGHDT and CDR2 YNNKEL (reference sequence). CDR3 sequence reads: CASSHLLAYSYNEQFC. For the CDR3, the DNA is TGTGCCAGCAGCCATCTCCTGGCGTACTCCTACAATGAGCAGTTCTGC.

This clonotype was seen ten or more times. CDR3 DNA: TGTGCCGGGTCCGGGACTAGTTGGGATACGCAGTATTTT. Translating it yields CAGSGTSWDTQYF. V gene TRBV7-2 combines with J gene TRBJ2-3, with TRBD2 matching over 8 bases. V was clipped by 11 bases and J by 6 bases; unmatched bases: 10. CDR1 is SGHTA, CDR2 FQGNSA, per germline. This CDR3 is 13 amino acids long.

V is TRBV6-2 or TRBV6-3 and J is TRBJ2-1; D uncertain. Germline V gene data show CDR1 as MNHEY and CDR2 as SVGEGT. The CDR3 totals 11 residues. The CDR3 sequence is CACGYYNEQFF. DNA for the CDR3: TGTGCATGCGGTTATTACAATGAGCAGTTCTTC.